Below are 26 T cell receptor beta chains sequenced from a single sample in a study of T-cell memory formation after mild COVID-19. TCRdb itself ran the 5' RACE reads through MiXCR, one entry per CDR3 protein. The sample lists roughly 200,000 distinct CDR3 sequences, around 9.1% occurring once. Sequencing was performed on PBMCs or a T cell subset sorted from them (not recorded which). The source of these receptors is a man in his late teens or twenties who had mild COVID-19 (a few samples of this study predate the infection). Cell type and time point are not known.

This clonotype was picked up a small number of times. CDR3 protein: CASSPNGPSYGYTF. The CDR3 DNA follows: TGTGCCAGCAGCCCTAACGGACCGAGCTATGGCTACACCTTC. The chain employs TRBV6-2 or TRBV6-3 and TRBJ1-2, with D hard to call. V lost 6 bases to trimming and J lost 4 bases, with 15 bases between them. The germline V gene encodes CDR1 MNHEY and CDR2 SVGEGT. This CDR3 has 14 residues.

The rearrangement joins TRBV6-1 to TRBJ2-7; D call uncertain. In germline, CDR1 is MNHNS, CDR2 SASEGT. The CDR3 length is 11 residues. With 3 bases removed from V and 4 bases from J, the gap between germline ends came to 4 bases. The DNA of the CDR3 is TGTGCCAGCAGTGATTTTTACGAGCAGTACGTC. Translated, it gives CASSDFYEQYV.

This clonotype was detected ten times or more. This chain connects TRBV5-1 to TRBJ2-5; the match to TRBD2 covers 8 bases. The CDR3 is made up of 16 amino acids. Germline trimming cut 0 bases from V and 4 bases from J; bases unmatched to any gene: 8. Germline V gives CDR1 SGHRS, CDR2 YFSETQ. The CDR3 DNA follows: TGCGCCAGCAGCTTGGGGACTAGCAAAGGCGGAGAGACCCAGTACTTC. Encoded protein: CASSLGTSKGGETQYF.

The V and J genes are TRBV9 and TRBJ1-1; D ambiguous. The CDR3 loop spans 14 amino acids. Germline V CDR1 and CDR2: SGDLS, YYNGEE. V was pared by 0 bases and J by 0 bases, with 6 bases between. CDR3 protein: CASSVAGMNTEAFF. The CDR3 region has the DNA TGTGCCAGCAGCGTAGCGGGGATGAACACTGAAGCTTTCTTT.

This chain uses TRBV6-5 with TRBJ2-7, with 8 positions matching TRBD1. The CDR3 has 14 residues. The germline V gene encodes CDR1 MNHEY and CDR2 SVGAGI. V gave up 6 bases and J gave up 3 bases; unmatched junction bases: 7. Here the CDR3 reads CASRRFTGGYEQYF. The CDR3 DNA reads as TGTGCCAGCAGAAGATTTACAGGGGGCTACGAGCAGTACTTC.

The chain couples TRBV29-1 to TRBJ1-3; perhaps TRBD1 as D (5 bases). The germline CDR1 and CDR2 sequences are SQVTM and ANQGSEA. This CDR3 is 13 amino acids long. V lost 7 bases to trimming and J lost 0 bases, with 10 bases between them. As DNA, the CDR3 is TGCAGCGCCCGGACATCCTCTGGAAACACCATATATTTT. Residues: CSARTSSGNTIYF.

V is TRBV2 and J is TRBJ1-5, with D possibly being TRBD1 (6 bases). The germline V gene has CDR1 SNHLY and CDR2 FYNNEI. The CDR3 length is 14 residues. V lost 6 bases and J lost 7, with 16 bases in between. CDR3 DNA: TGTGCCAGCAGAGTTTCAGGGGCCGAGCAGCCCCAGCATTTT. Protein: CASRVSGAEQPQHF. The full variable domain, its missing parts supplied by reference TRBV2 and TRBJ1-5, is EPEVTQTPSHQVTQMGQEVILRCVPISNHLYFYWYRQILGQKVEFLVSFYNNEISEKSEIFDDQFSVERPDGSNFTLKIRSTKLEDSAMYFCASRVSGAEQPQHFGDGTRLSIL.

This clonotype was picked up a small number of times. V is TRBV27 and J is TRBJ1-6, with 9 bases lining up with TRBD1. CDR1 is MNHEY and CDR2 is SMNVEV in the germline V gene (reference sequence). The ends lost 6 bases at V and 10 bases at J; junction bases unmatched: 10. The CDR3 sequence is 15 residues long. CDR3: CASSHPDRGSSPLHF. In DNA form, the CDR3 reads TGTGCCAGCAGCCACCCGGACAGGGGAAGCTCACCCCTCCACTTT.

The CDR3 sequence is CASSLGAGGVDTQYF. DNA of the CDR3: TGTGCCAGCAGCTTAGGAGCGGGGGGTGTGGATACGCAGTATTTT. The rearrangement uses TRBV7-2 and TRBJ2-3; 9 nucleotides align to TRBD2. CDR3 length: 15 residues. V shed 1 base, J shed 6 bases, and the junction held 5 bases outside the gene matches. Germline V gives CDR1 SGHTA, CDR2 FQGNSA.

In DNA form, the CDR3 reads TGTGCCAGCAGAAGACTAGCGGGGGGGCGAGATACGCAGTATTTT. Its protein product is CASRRLAGGRDTQYF. This chain uses TRBV2 with TRBJ2-3; 14 bases are a match to TRBD2. Germline loops: CDR1 SNHLY, CDR2 FYNNEI. V lost 6 bases, J lost 5 bases, and 4 bases stayed unmatched. The CDR3 is 15 amino acids.

The rearrangement uses TRBV4-1 and TRBJ1-2; D may be TRBD1 (5 bases). Germline CDR1 MGHRA, CDR2 YSYEKL. The CDR3 totals 13 residues. V gave up 0 bases and J gave up 6 bases, with 8 bases separating them. The CDR3 region is CASSQEGVHGYTF. CDR3 in DNA: TGCGCCAGCAGCCAAGAAGGGGTGCATGGCTACACCTTC.

This clonotype was seen at least ten times. V is TRBV5-1 and J is TRBJ2-3; 9 bases are a match to TRBD2. After removal of 0 bases from V and 4 bases from J, the junction contained 6 bases not matched to a gene. CDR1 and CDR2 (germline): SGHRS, YFSETQ. This CDR3 is 16 amino acids long. The CDR3 DNA reads TGCGCCAGCAGCTTGGCGGCGGGGGGGCAAGCAGATACGCAGTATTTT. Its protein is CASSLAAGGQADTQYF.

This clonotype was recorded a few times. The chain joins TRBV15 to TRBJ2-5; 7 nucleotides line up with TRBD1. The CDR3 has 14 residues. Losses at the gene ends were 4 bases for V and 2 bases for J; bases not matched to a gene: 4. Per the germline V gene, CDR1 is LNHNV and CDR2 is YYDKDF (reference sequence). CDR3 nucleotide sequence: TGTGCCACCAGCACTCGACAGGGTCAAGAGACCCAGTACTTC. This translates into CATSTRQGQETQYF.

This clonotype has just a few counts. V is TRBV7-2 and J is TRBJ2-3; 9 nucleotides align to TRBD2. J was trimmed by 4 bases and V by 4 bases; bases with no gene match: 9. CDR1 and CDR2 (germline): SGHTA, FQGNSA. The CDR3 spans 16 residues. CDR3 nucleotides: TGTGCCAGCAGCTCGAAGCGGGGGGCCTACTCAGATACGCAGTATTTT. Translated: CASSSKRGAYSDTQYF.

This chain uses TRBV12-3 or TRBV12-4 with TRBJ1-6; D not resolved. This CDR3 comprises 15 residues. V lost 3 bases, J lost 6 bases, and 12 bases lay in between. The chain's CDR3 is CASSFPDGFNSPLHF. The CDR3 bases are TGTGCCAGCAGTTTCCCCGACGGGTTTAATTCACCCCTCCACTTT.

The chain employs TRBV12-3 or TRBV12-4 and TRBJ2-1; 11 bases fit TRBD2. With 6 bases clipped from V and 0 bases from J, the junction kept 4 bases outside the gene matches. The CDR3 length is 16 residues. CDR3 DNA: TGTGCCAGCAGGTCTAGCGGGGGGAGCTCCTACAATGAGCAGTTCTTC. Encoded protein: CASRSSGGSSYNEQFF.

The chain combines TRBV29-1 with TRBJ2-1; 9 nucleotides align to TRBD2. This CDR3 spans 15 amino acids. In germline, CDR1 is SQVTM, CDR2 ANQGSEA. Unmatched junction bases numbered 11, after V lost 2 bases and J lost 9 bases. DNA of the CDR3: TGCAGCGTTGAACCGGGACTAGCCTCGGACGGTGAGCAGTTCTTC. Translated: CSVEPGLASDGEQFF.

V usage is TRBV6-5 and J usage is TRBJ2-1; D is possibly TRBD2 (6 bases). V was cut by 7 bases and J by 7 bases, with 14 bases left in between. The length of the CDR3 is 13 residues. The germline V gene has CDR1 MNHEY and CDR2 SVGAGI. This CDR3 reads CASKGTGVNEQFF. The CDR3, as DNA: TGTGCCAGCAAAGGAACGGGGGTGAATGAGCAGTTCTTC.

The chain carries TRBV6-4 and TRBJ2-7; 13 nucleotides align to TRBD2. This CDR3 has 16 residues. V trimming: 8 bases; J trimming: 6 bases; junction bases outside the gene matches: 13. The germline V gene has CDR1 MRHNA and CDR2 SNTAGT. DNA of the CDR3: TGTGCCAGCTGGACTAGCGGGGGTCTCGAAAAAGGCGAGCAGTACGTC. Amino acid sequence: CASWTSGGLEKGEQYV.

This clonotype was seen repeatedly, ten times or more. The V call is TRBV4-1, the J call TRBJ1-2; perhaps TRBD1 as D (5 bases). The CDR3 has 14 residues. The germline gives CDR1 MGHRA, CDR2 YSYEKL. With 1 base removed from V and 4 bases from J, the gap between germline ends came to 10 bases. The DNA for the CDR3 is TGCGCCAGCAGCCAAGTACAGGTCGGCTATGGCTACACCTTC. This encodes CASSQVQVGYGYTF.

The chain employs TRBV19 and TRBJ2-1; 9 nucleotides match TRBD2. V shed 5 bases, J shed 6 bases, and the junction held 8 bases outside the gene matches. Germline V CDR1 and CDR2: LNHDA, SQIVND (reference sequence). This CDR3 has 15 residues. For the CDR3, the DNA is TGTGCCAGTAGTCTTCCAGCGGGGGGACGCAATGAGCAGTTCTTC. As protein: CASSLPAGGRNEQFF.

This clonotype appeared a few times. The V and J genes are TRBV7-8 and TRBJ1-5, with TRBD1 as a possible D gene (5 bases). V lost 4 bases to trimming and J lost 2 bases, with 18 bases between them. The germline CDR1 and CDR2 sequences are SGHVS and FQNEAQ. CDR3 size: 17 residues. The CDR3, as DNA: TGTGCCAGCAGCTCGACAGAGCCTGTAAGGGGCAATCAGCCCCAGCATTTT. The encoded protein is CASSSTEPVRGNQPQHF.

J is TRBJ2-1 and V is TRBV2, with D possibly TRBD1 on 5 matching bases. The V gene's germline CDR1 is SNHLY and CDR2 FYNNEI. The CDR3 extends over 15 amino acids. V lost 4 bases and J 6 bases, leaving 16 bases between the germline ends. The CDR3 nucleotides read TGTGCCAGCAGTGCACGGTGGGGCATCGGCAATGAGCAGTTCTTC. Translation: CASSARWGIGNEQFF. The variable domain in full, completed from reference TRBV2 and TRBJ2-1, reads EPEVTQTPSHQVTQMGQEVILRCVPISNHLYFYWYRQILGQKVEFLVSFYNNEISEKSEIFDDQFSVERPDGSNFTLKIRSTKLEDSAMYFCASSARWGIGNEQFFGPGTRLTVL.

Of note for this clonotype: This may be a read error: a much more frequent sequence differs by one nucleotide. J is TRBJ2-4 and V is TRBV19; no clear D gene. V shed 2 bases and J shed 6 bases, with 8 bases lying between them. This CDR3 region has 13 residues. Germline V gives CDR1 LNHDA, CDR2 SQIVND (reference sequence). The CDR3 reads CASSINTSNIQYF. The CDR3 bases are TGTGCCAGTAGTATAAACACGTCAAACATTCAGTACTTC.

CDR3 amino acids: CASSADSHNEQFF. The CDR3 DNA sequence: TGTGCCAGCAGTGCGGACAGCCACAATGAGCAGTTCTTC. This rearrangement joins TRBV6-4 to TRBJ2-1; the D gene is possibly TRBD1 (6 bases). CDR1 and CDR2 (germline): MRHNA, SNTAGT. Trimming pared 4 bases from V and 5 bases from J, leaving 9 bases between. This CDR3 contains 13 residues.

This clonotype was seen a handful of times. The chain uses TRBV18 and TRBJ1-6; D uncertain. The CDR3 length is 13 residues. Germline-derived CDR1 and CDR2 are KGHSH and LQKENI. Trimming removed 6 bases from V and 10 bases from J, with 13 bases in between. CDR3 protein: CASSGDLQSPLHF. CDR3 nucleotide sequence: TGTGCCAGCTCTGGGGATCTCCAGTCACCCCTCCACTTT.